This TCR beta chain was profiled in a study of CD8 T cells in ankylosing spondylitis. Construction of TCR beta libraries was performed using quantitative 5'-RACE with molecular barcodes. Using its own MiXCR run on the 5' RACE reads, TCRdb lists one record per CDR3 protein. Altogether hundreds of thousands of distinct CDR3 sequences are present, 20% to 30% being singletons, with the ten largest covering 6.6%. At least ten counts were recorded for this clonotype. The antigen is unknown. Study outcomes and limitations: In ankylosing spondylitis patients, matched synovial fluid reportedly showed significant enrichment of disease-linked clones. Blood of patients with ankylosing spondylitis appeared to be characterized by a TCR beta motif of eight highly homologous variants. As for the disease-linked clones, they showed a CD8+ phenotype and occurred at relatively low frequencies in peripheral blood.

V lost 7 bases and J lost 7; bases outside the gene matches: 18. CDR3 size: 18 residues. Per the germline V gene, CDR1 is SGHAT and CDR2 is FQNNGV. The sequenced material came from blood, either unsorted or a sorted T cell fraction (not recorded which). The V and J genes are TRBV11-2 and TRBJ2-1, with 11 bases lining up with TRBD2. The origin of this receptor is a male donor with ankylosing spondylitis or in good health (not recorded which). In DNA form, the CDR3 reads TGTGCCAGCACCTCCGGCCCCGGGCAGGCTAGCGGGAGGAATGAGCAGTTCTTC. As protein: CASTSGPGQASGRNEQFF.